This is a list of T cell receptor beta chains from one sample in a study of Ad26.COV2.S vaccination and SARS-CoV-2 variants. Clones were read by immunoSEQ multiplex PCR, and TCRdb kept only the in-frame ones, dropping some. Among hundreds of thousands of clones, about 90% were seen once, and the ten largest hold approximately 1.5%. The source was peripheral blood, collected in a trial of Ad26.COV2.S vaccine versus placebo. The origin of the receptors is a person aged 18-65 years who received the Ad26.COV2.S COVID-19 vaccine or a placebo. Both conserved end residues are trimmed from each CDR3.

v_call cdr3_aa
TRBV4-2 ASSQEVGLTVMNTEAF
TRBV5-4 ASSAGTRQETQY
TRBV15 ATSSPGQGNSPLH
TRBV10-2 ASSESTLAVQETQY
TRBV24-1 ATSVAGTLESNEQF
TRBV7-6 ASSSYRGFSYEQY
TRBV4-2 ASSQDSRPEAF
TRBV3-1/TRBV3-2 ASSPWQVDTEAF
TRBV15 ATSRGIGDNEQF
TRBV7-2 ASSRQGMGAGNTIY
TRBV10-3 AISGGEKLF
TRBV7-2 ASSFDSLFNEKLF
TRBV19 ASSIGGGSGNTEAF
TRBV18 ASSPEAREQY
TRBV6-6 ASSYSNSGTNEKLF
TRBV19 ASGTPNTGELF
TRBV6-6 ASSYTGGIGYEQY
TRBV24-1 ATSDHDREGYT
TRBV12-3/TRBV12-4 ASSLKGVGELF
TRBV30 AWADSDLYGYT
TRBV27 ASSASGALNEKLF
TRBV9 ASSAGQSYEQY
TRBV5-4 ASSLYGRVEQY
TRBV30 AWNRDRPNYGYT
TRBV7-3 ASSLTAASSSYEQY
TRBV5-6 ASSLRAGTANTGELF
TRBV10-1 ASSPGQGTDTQY
TRBV12-3/TRBV12-4 ASSFAENQPQH
TRBV2 ASSLLTVFSGNTIY
TRBV5-7 ASSSTGDDNYGYT
TRBV5-4 ASSSGQGVAGELF
TRBV4-1 ASSSGTGAYEQY
TRBV29-1 SVKSGGWDTQY
TRBV30 AWKDYNNYEQY
TRBV5-4 ASSRQGLSSGNTIY
TRBV5-1 ASSLVGASTDTQY
TRBV18 ASSPGGDYGYT